This paragraph reports one T cell receptor (beta chain). The sample originates from a study of cytomegalovirus exposure and HLA in healthy donors. PCR was performed using 60 Vbeta and 13 Jbeta primers. Libraries were prepared by immunoSEQ multiplex PCR; TCRdb keeps only in-frame clonotypes and omits some of them. The sample lists around 180,000 clones, around four fifths occurring once. The sequence was obtained from a woman in her thirties or forties in good health and CMV-seronegative. The specimen was PBMCs.

CDR3 DNA sequence: TGTGCCAGCAGCCTTAATAGCGGGAGGGCCGGGGAGACCCAGTACTTC. It encodes CASSLNSGRAGETQYF. J is TRBJ2-5 and V is TRBV7-3; 11 nucleotides align to TRBD2. The CDR3 is made up of 16 amino acids. With V trimmed by 5 bases and J by 5 bases, 10 bases remained unmatched. CDR1 and CDR2 from the germline V gene are SGHTA and FQGTGA.